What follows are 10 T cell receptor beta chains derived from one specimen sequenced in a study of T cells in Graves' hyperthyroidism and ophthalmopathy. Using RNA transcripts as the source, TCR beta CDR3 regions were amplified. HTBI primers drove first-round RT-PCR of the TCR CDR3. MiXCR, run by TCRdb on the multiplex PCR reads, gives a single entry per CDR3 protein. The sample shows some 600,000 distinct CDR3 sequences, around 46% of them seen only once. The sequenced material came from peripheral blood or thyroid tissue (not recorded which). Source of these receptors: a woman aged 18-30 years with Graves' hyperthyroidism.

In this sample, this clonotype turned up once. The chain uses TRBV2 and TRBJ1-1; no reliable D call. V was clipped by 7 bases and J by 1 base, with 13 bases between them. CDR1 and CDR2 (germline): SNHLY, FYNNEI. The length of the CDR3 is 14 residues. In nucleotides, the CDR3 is TGTGCCAGCACCCCCCTGAACGGGAACACTGAAGCTTTCTTT. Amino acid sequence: CASTPLNGNTEAFF.

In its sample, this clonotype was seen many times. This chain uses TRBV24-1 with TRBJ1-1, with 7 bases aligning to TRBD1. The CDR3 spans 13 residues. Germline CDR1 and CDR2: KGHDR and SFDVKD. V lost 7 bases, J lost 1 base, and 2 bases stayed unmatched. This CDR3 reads CATRGGGNTEAFF. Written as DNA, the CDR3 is TGTGCCACCAGAGGGGGCGGGAACACTGAAGCTTTCTTT.

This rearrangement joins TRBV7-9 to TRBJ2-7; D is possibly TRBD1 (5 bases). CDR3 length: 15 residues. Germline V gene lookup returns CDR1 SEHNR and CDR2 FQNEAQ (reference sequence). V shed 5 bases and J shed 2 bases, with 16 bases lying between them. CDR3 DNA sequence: TGTGCCAGCAGCCAAGATTCAGGGTTCGCCTACGAGCAGTACTTC. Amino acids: CASSQDSGFAYEQYF.

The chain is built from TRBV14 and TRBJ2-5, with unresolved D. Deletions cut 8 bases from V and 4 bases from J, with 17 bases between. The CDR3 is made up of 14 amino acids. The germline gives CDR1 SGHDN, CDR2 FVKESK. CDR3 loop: CASGLRTGLETQYF. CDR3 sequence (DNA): TGTGCCAGCGGGCTAAGGACGGGTCTAGAGACCCAGTACTTC. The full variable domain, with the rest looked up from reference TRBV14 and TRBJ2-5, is EAGVTQFPSHSVIEKGQTVTLRCDPISGHDNLYWYRRVMGKEIKFLLHFVKESKQDESGMPNNRFLAERTGGTYSTLKVQPAELEDSGVYFCASGLRTGLETQYFGPGTRLLVL.

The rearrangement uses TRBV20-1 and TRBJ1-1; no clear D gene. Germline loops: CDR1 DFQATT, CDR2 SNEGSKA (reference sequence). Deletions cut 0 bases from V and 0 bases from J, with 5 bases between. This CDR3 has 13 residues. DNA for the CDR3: TGCAGTGCTAGAGATTCCGTGAACACTGAAGCTTTCTTT. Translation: CSARDSVNTEAFF.

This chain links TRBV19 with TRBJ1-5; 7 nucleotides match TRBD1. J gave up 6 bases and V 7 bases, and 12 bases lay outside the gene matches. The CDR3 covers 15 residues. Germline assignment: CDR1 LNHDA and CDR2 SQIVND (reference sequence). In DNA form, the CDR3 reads TGTGCCAGTACCAAAAGGGGACAGATGCCTCAGCCCCAGCATTTT. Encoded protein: CASTKRGQMPQPQHF.

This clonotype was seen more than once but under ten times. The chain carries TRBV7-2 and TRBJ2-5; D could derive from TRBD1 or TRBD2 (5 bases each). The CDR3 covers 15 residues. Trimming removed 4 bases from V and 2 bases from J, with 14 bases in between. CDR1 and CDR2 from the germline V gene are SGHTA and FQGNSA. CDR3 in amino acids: CASSSLGRRQETQYF. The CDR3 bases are TGTGCCAGCAGCTCACTGGGACGTCGGCAAGAGACCCAGTACTTC.

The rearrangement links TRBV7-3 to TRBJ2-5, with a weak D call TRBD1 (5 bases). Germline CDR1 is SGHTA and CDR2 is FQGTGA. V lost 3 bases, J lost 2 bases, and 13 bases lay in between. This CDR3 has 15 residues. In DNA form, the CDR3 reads TGTGCCAGCAGCTTTGTTACAGGAACACAAGAGACCCAGTACTTC. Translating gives CASSFVTGTQETQYF.

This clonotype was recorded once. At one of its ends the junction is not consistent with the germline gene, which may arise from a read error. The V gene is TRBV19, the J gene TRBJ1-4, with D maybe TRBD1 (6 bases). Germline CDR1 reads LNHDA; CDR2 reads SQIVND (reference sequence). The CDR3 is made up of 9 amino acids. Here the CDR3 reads CASSMNRVF. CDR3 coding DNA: TGTGCCAGTAGTATGAACAGGGTTTTT.

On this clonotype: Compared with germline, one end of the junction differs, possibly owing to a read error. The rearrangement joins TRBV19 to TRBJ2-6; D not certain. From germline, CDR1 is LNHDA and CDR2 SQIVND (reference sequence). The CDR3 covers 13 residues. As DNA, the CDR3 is TGTGCCGGTAGTATACCTGGGGCCAACGTCCTGACTTTC. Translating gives CAGSIPGANVLTF.